This entry is about one T cell receptor (beta chain). Its matching antigen is unknown. Individual cDNA molecules each received unique molecular identifiers attached to them. One entry per CDR3 protein results from TCRdb running MiXCR on the 5' RACE reads. The sample holds tens of thousands of distinct CDR3 sequences; 4% to 5.5% are singletons and the top ten take about a fifth. Germline V CDR1 and CDR2: MGHDK, SYGVNS. V was pared by 6 bases and J by 4 bases, with 22 bases between. This CDR3 contains 17 residues. These data belong to a study of early T cells in non-severe SARS-CoV-2 infection. Across the whole study: Sequencing of unsorted whole blood was done on bulk RNA, leaving chains unpaired. Study-wide results and limits: Matching against VDJdb likely underestimated virus-specific expansions, favoring anti-spike CD8.

The sample was whole blood. This chain uses TRBV25-1 with TRBJ2-1; D may be TRBD1 or TRBD2 (6 bases each). This sequence was found in an adult who was a healthcare worker with PCR-confirmed SARS-CoV-2 infection or an uninfected control (not recorded which). CDR3 sequence: CASSWLGGDTLYNEQFF. DNA for the CDR3: TGTGCCAGCAGCTGGTTGGGGGGCGATACTCTTTACAATGAGCAGTTCTTC.